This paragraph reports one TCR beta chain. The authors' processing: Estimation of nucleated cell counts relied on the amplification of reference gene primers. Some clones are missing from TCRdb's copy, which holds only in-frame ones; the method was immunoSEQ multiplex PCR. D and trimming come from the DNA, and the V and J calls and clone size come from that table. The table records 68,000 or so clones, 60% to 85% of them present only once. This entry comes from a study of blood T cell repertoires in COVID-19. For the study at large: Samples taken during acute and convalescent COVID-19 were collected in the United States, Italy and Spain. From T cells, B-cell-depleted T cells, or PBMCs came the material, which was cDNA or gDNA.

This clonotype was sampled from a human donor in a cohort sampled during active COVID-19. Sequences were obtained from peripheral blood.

CDR3 region: CASSLGDRAGETQYF. For the CDR3, the DNA is TGCGCCAGCAGCTTGGGTGACAGGGCGGGAGAGACCCAGTACTTC. This sequence joins TRBV5-1 and TRBJ2-5; 7 bases map to TRBD1. Germline CDR1 SGHRS, CDR2 YFSETQ. The CDR3 totals 15 residues. V lost 0 bases and J lost 4; bases outside the gene matches: 6.